These 11 T cell receptor beta chains came from one sample sequenced in a study of Tregs in tolerant kidney transplant recipients. Profiling relied on immunoSEQ multiplex PCR, and the TCRdb table lists in-frame clones only, not all of them. The sample has approximately 93,000 clones, approximately 94% seen once. Sequenced material: CD4+ T cells from blood, taken before the transplant. Receptors were obtained from a human donor who received a combined kidney and bone marrow transplant.

J is TRBJ2-5 and V is TRBV4-1, with D perhaps matching TRBD1 (5 bases). Per germline, CDR1 MGHRA and CDR2 YSYEKL. Trimming pared 0 bases from V and 14 bases from J, leaving 19 bases between. CDR3 length: 14 amino acids. For the CDR3, the DNA is TGCGCCAGCAGCCAAGACGACAGAGACCAGCTTAAATACTTC. Its translation is CASSQDDRDQLKYF.

This chain connects TRBV15 to TRBJ2-7, with 10 bases that match TRBD1. Germline V lookup: CDR1 LNHNV, CDR2 YYDKDF (reference sequence). The V gene end was trimmed by 5 bases and the J gene end by 2 bases; junction bases not matched to a gene: 6. The CDR3 consists of 15 residues. Written as DNA, the CDR3 is TGTGCCACCAGCCTCTTGGACAGGGGGGCCTACGAGCAGTACTTC. Translating gives CATSLLDRGAYEQYF. Drawing the rest from reference TRBV15 and TRBJ2-7, the complete variable domain is DAMVIQNPRYQVTQFGKPVTLSCSQTLNHNVMYWYQQKSSQAPKLLFHYYDKDFNNEADTPDNFQSRRPNTSFCFLDIRSPGLGDTAMYLCATSLLDRGAYEQYFGPGTRLTVT.

J is TRBJ2-3 and V is TRBV5-1; 11 bases match TRBD2. Germline trimming cut 3 bases from V and 6 bases from J; bases unmatched to any gene: 15. CDR1 is SGHRS and CDR2 is YFSETQ in the germline V gene. The CDR3 runs to 18 residues. CDR3 amino acids: CASSSPVGLAGGRDTQYF. In nucleotides, the CDR3 is TGCGCCAGCAGCTCCCCCGTCGGGCTAGCGGGAGGTCGGGATACGCAGTATTTT.

The chain carries TRBV11-3 and TRBJ2-1, with D hard to call. This CDR3 comprises 13 residues. V lost 0 bases, J lost 7 bases, and 7 bases lay in between. The V gene's germline CDR1 is SGHNT and CDR2 YENEEA. The CDR3 region has the DNA TGTGCCAGCAGCTTAGAACAGACGAATGAGCAGTTCTTC. This sequence encodes CASSLEQTNEQFF.

The J gene is TRBJ2-6, the V gene TRBV19; possibly TRBD2 for D (6 bases). V gave up 6 bases and J gave up 2 bases, with 17 bases separating them. This CDR3 has 17 amino acids. CDR1 is LNHDA, CDR2 SQIVND, per germline (reference sequence). CDR3 sequence (DNA): TGTGCCAGTAGCGCGCGGGACGGACGAACTGGGGCCAACGTCCTGACTTTC. Translated, it gives CASSARDGRTGANVLTF.

This chain connects TRBV10-3 to TRBJ1-1; no clear D gene. Germline CDR1 ENHRY, CDR2 SYGVKD. The CDR3 spans 11 residues. Trimming took off 11 bases at V and 4 bases at J, with 11 bases between the two ends. CDR3 nucleotide sequence: TGTGCCTCCAGAGGTGGCACTGAAGCTTTCTTT. This codes for CASRGGTEAFF.

The rearrangement joins TRBV11-2 to TRBJ2-5; perhaps TRBD2 as D (7 bases). The closer fit of TRBJ2-7 to the DNA end suggests the J call may be wrong. Germline CDR1 is SGHAT and CDR2 is FQNNGV. This CDR3 contains 17 residues. The CDR3 reads CASSLIRGRGDSYEQYF. CDR3 nucleotide sequence: TGTGCCAGCAGCTTAATCAGAGGGAGGGGGGATTCCTACGAGCAGTACTTC.

J is TRBJ1-2 and V is TRBV6-5, with a weak D call TRBD1 (5 bases). Germline CDR1 reads MNHEY; CDR2 reads SVGAGI. V dropped 5 bases and J dropped 8 bases, with 18 bases sitting between them. The CDR3 length is 14 residues. The CDR3 nucleotides read TGTGCCAGCAGTCCAGGACATTTGCCCCGGGGCTACACCTTC. Encoded protein: CASSPGHLPRGYTF.

The chain recombines TRBV7-6 with TRBJ1-4; D gene ambiguous. Between the trimmed V and J ends, which lost 0 bases and 7 bases, there was a span of 6 bases. The germline V gene has CDR1 SGHVS and CDR2 FNYEAQ. The CDR3 loop spans 13 amino acids. The CDR3 protein is CASSLAEFEKLFF. CDR3 DNA: TGTGCCAGCAGCTTAGCTGAGTTTGAAAAACTGTTTTTT.

The CDR3 spells CASSQDPGELAGQPQHF. CDR3 DNA: TGCGCCAGCAGCCAAGATCCGGGCGAATTGGCGGGGCAGCCCCAGCATTTT. The chain is built from TRBV4-1 and TRBJ1-5; no definite D call. This CDR3 comprises 17 residues. Germline CDR1 is MGHRA and CDR2 is YSYEKL. V lost 0 bases to trimming and J lost 7 bases, with 19 bases between them.

The rearrangement uses TRBV18 and TRBJ2-3; unclear D gene. CDR3 length: 12 amino acids. Germline assignment: CDR1 KGHSH and CDR2 LQKENI. Between the trimmed V and J ends, which lost 1 base and 4 bases, there was a span of 3 bases. CDR3 residues: CASSPRPDTQYF. The CDR3 nucleotides read TGTGCCAGCTCACCACGGCCAGATACGCAGTATTTT.